The rows below give T cell receptor beta chains drawn from one sample of a study of shared clonotypes between healthy human individuals. Profiled with immunoSEQ multiplex PCR; TCRdb holds only in-frame clones, not every one. The sample has roughly 2 million clones, roughly 95% seen once. The sample comprised naive CD4+ T cells sorted from blood. These receptors all come from a man younger than 30 in good health. CDR3s include the opening cysteine and the closing phenylalanine or tryptophan. A D gene is named only where the DNA matches it firmly. Size is stated for part of the rows, as once, few or many counts, or as a class when the clone is expanded.

j_gene,v_gene,d_gene,abundance,CDR3nt,CDR3aa
TRBJ2-1,TRBV11-3,TRBD1,-,TGTGCCAGCAGCTCGGGACAGGGGGCCAATGAGCAGTTCTTC,CASSSGQGANEQFF
TRBJ2-7,TRBV5-5,-,-,TGTGCCAGCAGCCCCAACAGGGAGTTATTTGTCGAGCAGTACTTC,CASSPNRELFVEQYF
TRBJ1-6,TRBV30,-,-,TGTGCCTGGTGGCAGGAGAATTCACCCCTCCACTTT,CAWWQENSPLHF
TRBJ1-6,TRBV6-5,-,-,TGTGCCAGCAGTTACTCAGTCCGGGAACCAAATTCACCCCTCCACTTT,CASSYSVREPNSPLHF
TRBJ2-3,TRBV15,TRBD2,-,TGTGCCACCAGCAGCTACCCAGGGTTAGCGGGAACAGATACGCAGTATTTT,CATSSYPGLAGTDTQYF
TRBJ2-7,TRBV10-3,TRBD1,-,TGTGCCATCAGTGAAAAGGACAGGTTCTACGAGCAGTACTTC,CAISEKDRFYEQYF
TRBJ2-7,TRBV7-8,-,-,TGTGCCAGCAGCTTACTTGGAGACCGAGCCTACGAGCAGTACTTC,CASSLLGDRAYEQYF
TRBJ2-7,TRBV6-5,-,-,TGTGCCAGCAGTTACCAGTCGGACCACGACTACGAGCAGTACTTC,CASSYQSDHDYEQYF
TRBJ1-5,TRBV7-2,TRBD1,-,TGTGCCAGCAGCTTAGGCGGGACAGGGTTCTATCCCCAGCATTTT,CASSLGGTGFYPQHF
TRBJ2-3,TRBV30,-,-,TGTGCCTGGAGTTCGCAGGGTGGCACAGATACGCAGTATTTT,CAWSSQGGTDTQYF
TRBJ1-2,TRBV6-1,-,-,TGTGCCAGCAATATTGACAGTAACTATGGCTACACCTTC,CASNIDSNYGYTF
TRBJ1-2,TRBV27,-,once,TGTGCCAGCAGCCTGCGATTCCCCTATGGCTACACCTTC,CASSLRFPYGYTF
TRBJ2-3,TRBV5-1,TRBD2,-,TGCGCCAGCAGCCCCGCGGGGGGCGCAACAGATACGCAGTATTTT,CASSPAGGATDTQYF
TRBJ2-3,TRBV9,TRBD2,-,TGTGCCAGCAGCGTTGGACTAGGTGAAGATACGCAGTATTTT,CASSVGLGEDTQYF
TRBJ2-5,TRBV5-1,-,-,TGCGCCAGCAGCTTGGATGGGCAGCACCAAGAGACCCAGTACTTC,CASSLDGQHQETQYF
TRBJ2-2,TRBV7-9,TRBD2,-,TGTGCCAGCAGCTTAAGAGCGGGAGGGGGCACCGGGGAGCTGTTTTTT,CASSLRAGGGTGELFF